This T cell receptor (beta chain) originates from a study of blood T cell repertoires in COVID-19. As for the study in general: The analysed material was cDNA or gDNA that came from T cells, B-cell-depleted T cells, or PBMCs.

Original processing notes: Amplifying reference gene primers gave estimates of nucleated cell counts. The protocol was immunoSEQ multiplex PCR, while the TCRdb copy is restricted to in-frame clones and leaves out a portion. The V and J calls and clone size come from that table; D and trimming were worked out from the DNA. The sample lists about 140,000 clones, roughly 89% occurring once. The sample comprised peripheral blood. This TCR was recovered from a woman in her forties with acute or convalescent COVID-19.

The CDR3 here is CASSQRTSEYTGELFF. The CDR3 region has the DNA TGCGCCAGCAGCCAGAGGACTAGCGAGTACACCGGGGAGCTGTTTTTT. The chain joins TRBV4-1 to TRBJ2-2; 9 bases are a match to TRBD2. The J segment lost 3 bases and the V segment lost 3 bases, leaving 5 bases of the junction unmatched. Germline CDR1 MGHRA, CDR2 YSYEKL. CDR3 size: 16 residues.